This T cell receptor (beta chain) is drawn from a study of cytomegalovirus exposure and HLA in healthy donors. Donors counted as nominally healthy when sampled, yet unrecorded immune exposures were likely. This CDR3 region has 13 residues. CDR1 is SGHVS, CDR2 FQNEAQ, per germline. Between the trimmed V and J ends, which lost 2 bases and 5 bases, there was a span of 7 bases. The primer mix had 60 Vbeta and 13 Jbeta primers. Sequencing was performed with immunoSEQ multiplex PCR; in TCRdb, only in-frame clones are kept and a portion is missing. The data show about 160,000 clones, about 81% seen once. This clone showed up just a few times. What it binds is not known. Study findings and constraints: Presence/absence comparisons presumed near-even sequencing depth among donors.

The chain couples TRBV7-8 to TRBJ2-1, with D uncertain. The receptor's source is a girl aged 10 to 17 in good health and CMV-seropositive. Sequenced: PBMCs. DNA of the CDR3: TGTGCCAGCAGCTTAACACAGAACAATGAGCAGTTCTTC. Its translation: CASSLTQNNEQFF.